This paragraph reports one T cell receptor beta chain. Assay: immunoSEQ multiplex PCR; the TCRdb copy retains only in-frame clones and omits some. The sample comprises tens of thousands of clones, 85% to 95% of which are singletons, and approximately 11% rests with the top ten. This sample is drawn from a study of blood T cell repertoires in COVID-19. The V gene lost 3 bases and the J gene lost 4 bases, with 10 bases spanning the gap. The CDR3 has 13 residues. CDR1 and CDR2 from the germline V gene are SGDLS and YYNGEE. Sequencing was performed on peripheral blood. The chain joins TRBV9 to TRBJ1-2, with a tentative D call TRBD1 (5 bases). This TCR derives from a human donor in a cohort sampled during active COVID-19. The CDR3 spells CASSAGDLYGYTF. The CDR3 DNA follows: TGTGCCAGCAGCGCGGGGGATCTCTATGGCTACACCTTC. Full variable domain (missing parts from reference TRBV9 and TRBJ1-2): DSGVTQTPKHLITATGQRVTLRCSPRSGDLSVYWYQQSLDQGLQFLIQYYNGEERAKGNILERFSAQQFPDLHSELNLSSLELGDSALYFCASSAGDLYGYTFGSGTRLTVV.